This T cell receptor (beta chain) originates from a study of T-cell memory formation after mild COVID-19. CDR1 is KGHSH and CDR2 is LQKENI in the germline V gene. The CDR3 totals 15 residues. J lost 4 bases, V lost 4 bases, and 6 bases had no gene match. MiXCR, applied by TCRdb to the 5' RACE reads, yields one record per CDR3 protein. The repertoire consists of 550,000 to 700,000 distinct CDR3 sequences, with 15% to 20% occurring once and the leading ten covering 8.1%. Study results and caveats: Contracting CD8+ clones were enriched in EMRA, CD4+ mainly in CM and EM.

A word on this clonotype: The antigen is unknown.

The chain recombines TRBV18 with TRBJ2-1; 8 bases map to TRBD1. Source material: PBMCs or a T cell subset sorted from them (not recorded which). The clonotype originates from an adult woman who had mild COVID-19 (a few samples of this study predate the infection). Cell type and time point are not known. As DNA, the CDR3 is TGTGCCAGCTCACTGTCGGACAGGGAATACAATGAGCAGTTCTTC. Protein sequence: CASSLSDREYNEQFF.